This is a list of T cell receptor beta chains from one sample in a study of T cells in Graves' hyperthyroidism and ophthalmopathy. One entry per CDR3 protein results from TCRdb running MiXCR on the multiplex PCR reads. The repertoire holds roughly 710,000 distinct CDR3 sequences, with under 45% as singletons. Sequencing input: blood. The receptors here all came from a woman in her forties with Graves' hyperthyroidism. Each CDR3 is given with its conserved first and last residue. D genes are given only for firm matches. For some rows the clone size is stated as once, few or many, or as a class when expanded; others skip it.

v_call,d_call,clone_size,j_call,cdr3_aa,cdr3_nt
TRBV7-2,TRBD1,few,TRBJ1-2,CASSSGQGGIGYTF,TGTGCCAGCAGCTCAGGACAGGGAGGAATTGGCTACACCTTC
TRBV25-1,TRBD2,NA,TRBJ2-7,CANPGTSGRAEQYF,TGTGCCAACCCTGGGACTAGCGGGAGGGCCGAGCAGTACTTC
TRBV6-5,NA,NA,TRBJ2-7,CASSYSRGAHEQYF,TGTGCCAGCAGTTACTCCAGGGGGGCCCACGAGCAGTACTTC
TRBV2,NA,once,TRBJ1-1,CASTARRGRGEAFF,TGTGCCAGCACCGCTAGAAGGGGAAGGGGTGAAGCTTTCTTT
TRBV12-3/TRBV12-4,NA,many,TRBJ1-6,CASSLGGGESPLHF,TGTGCCAGCAGTTTGGGAGGGGGGGAATCACCCCTCCACTTT
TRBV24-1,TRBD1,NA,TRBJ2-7,CATSDGQVHEQYF,TGTGCCACCAGTGATGGACAGGTCCACGAGCAGTACTTC
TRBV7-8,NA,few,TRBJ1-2,CASSYSLWRQGNNYGYTF,TGTGCCAGCAGTTACAGTCTTTGGCGTCAGGGAAATAACTATGGCTACACCTTC
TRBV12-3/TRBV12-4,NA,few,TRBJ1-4,CASSFGQEDEKLFF,TGTGCCAGCAGTTTTGGGCAGGAGGATGAAAAACTGTTTTTT
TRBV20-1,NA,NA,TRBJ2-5,CSASSQGTETQYF,TGCAGTGCCAGCAGTCAGGGGACGGAGACCCAGTACTTC
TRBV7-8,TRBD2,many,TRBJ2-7,CASSFKLAGGEQYF,TGTGCCAGCAGCTTTAAACTAGCGGGAGGCGAGCAGTACTTC
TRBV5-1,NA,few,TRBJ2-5,CASSLGIGRGDQETQYF,TGCGCCAGCAGCTTGGGCATCGGCAGGGGAGACCAAGAGACCCAGTACTTC
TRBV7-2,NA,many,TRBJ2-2,CASSFNLNTGELFF,TGTGCCAGCAGCTTCAACCTGAATACCGGGGAGCTGTTTTTT
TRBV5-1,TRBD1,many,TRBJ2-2,CASSLRGQANTGELFF,TGCGCCAGCAGCTTGCGGGGACAGGCGAACACCGGGGAGCTGTTTTTT
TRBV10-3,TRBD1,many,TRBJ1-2,CAISERTGPDYGYTF,TGTGCCATCAGTGAGAGGACAGGGCCGGACTATGGCTACACCTTC
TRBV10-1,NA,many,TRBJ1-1,CASSGFSGKTEAFF,TGCGCCAGCAGTGGATTCTCGGGGAAGACTGAAGCTTTCTTT
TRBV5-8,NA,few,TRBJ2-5,CASRPGQWETQYF,TGTGCCAGCAGACCAGGACAGTGGGAGACCCAGTACTTC
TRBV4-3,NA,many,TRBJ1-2,CASSQLSEPNYGYTF,TGCGCCAGCAGCCAGCTCAGCGAACCTAACTATGGCTACACCTTC
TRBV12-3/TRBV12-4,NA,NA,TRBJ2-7,CASSFRWDYEQYF,TGTGCCAGCAGTTTTCGTTGGGACTACGAGCAGTACTTC
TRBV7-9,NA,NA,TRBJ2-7,CASSFSVGPYEQYF,TGTGCCAGCAGTTTCTCCGTAGGCCCCTACGAGCAGTACTTC
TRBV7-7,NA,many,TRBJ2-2,CASSLYVTTGELFF,TGTGCTAGCAGCTTATATGTAACCACCGGGGAGCTGTTTTTT
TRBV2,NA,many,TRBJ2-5,CASSRSGEETQYF,TGTGCCAGCTCAAGGTCAGGAGAAGAGACCCAGTACTTC
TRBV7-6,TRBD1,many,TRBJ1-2,CASSLGTGMDGYTF,TGTGCCAGCAGCTTAGGGACAGGGATGGATGGCTACACCTTC
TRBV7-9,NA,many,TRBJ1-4,CASSFGQGMEKLFF,TGTGCCAGCAGCTTTGGCCAGGGGATGGAAAAACTGTTTTTT
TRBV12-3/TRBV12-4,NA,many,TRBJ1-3,CASSQWMDTIYF,TGTGCCAGCAGCCAGTGGATGGACACCATATATTTT
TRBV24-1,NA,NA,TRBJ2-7,CATSDLGLEQYF,TGTGCCACCAGTGATTTAGGGCTCGAGCAGTACTTC
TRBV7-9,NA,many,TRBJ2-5,CASSPHDRTQETQYF,TGTGCCAGCAGCCCACACGACAGGACCCAAGAGACCCAGTACTTC
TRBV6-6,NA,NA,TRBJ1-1,CASGMNTEAFF,TGTGCCAGCGGGATGAACACTGAAGCTTTCTTT
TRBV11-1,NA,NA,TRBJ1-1,CASSFTGADTEAFF,TGTGCCAGCAGCTTCACTGGAGCGGACACTGAAGCTTTCTTT
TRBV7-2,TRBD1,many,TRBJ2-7,CASSVGQGVSYEQYF,TGTGCCAGCAGCGTAGGACAGGGGGTTTCCTACGAGCAGTACTTC
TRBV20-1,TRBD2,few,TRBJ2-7,CSALSLAGGSYEQYF,TGCAGTGCACTATCCCTAGCGGGGGGATCCTACGAGCAGTACTTC
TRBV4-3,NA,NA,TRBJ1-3,CASSQRRSGNTIYF,TGCGCCAGCAGCCAGAGAAGAAGCGGAAACACCATATATTTT
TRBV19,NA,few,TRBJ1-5,CASILGSGQPQHF,TGTGCCAGTATCCTAGGGTCCGGCCAGCCCCAGCATTTT
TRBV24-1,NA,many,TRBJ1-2,CATSDLNGNYGYTF,TGTGCCACCAGTGATTTAAATGGGAACTATGGCTACACCTTC
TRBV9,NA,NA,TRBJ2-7,CASSPTGVKNIYEQYF,TGTGCCAGCAGTCCTACCGGGGTAAAGAATATTTACGAGCAGTACTTC
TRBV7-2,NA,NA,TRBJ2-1,CASTRTNNEQFF,TGTGCCAGCACCAGAACAAACAATGAGCAGTTCTTC
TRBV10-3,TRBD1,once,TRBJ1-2,CAISFGTGGMDGYTF,TGTGCCATCAGTTTCGGGACAGGGGGTATGGACGGCTACACCTTC
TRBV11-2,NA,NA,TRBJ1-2,CASSLERVTGYTF,TGTGCCAGCAGCTTAGAAAGGGTTACGGGCTACACCTTC
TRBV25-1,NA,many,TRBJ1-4,CASSEAGLGNEKLFF,TGTGCCAGCAGTGAGGCAGGACTCGGTAATGAAAAACTGTTTTTT
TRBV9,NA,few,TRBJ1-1,CASTAGPRHTEAFF,TGTGCCAGCACCGCGGGGCCGAGGCACACTGAAGCTTTCTTT
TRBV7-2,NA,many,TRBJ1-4,CASSLNREKLFF,TGTGCCAGCAGCCTAAACAGGGAAAAACTGTTTTTT
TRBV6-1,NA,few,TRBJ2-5,CASSEAGGDQETQYF,TGTGCCAGCAGTGAAGCTGGAGGGGACCAAGAGACCCAGTACTTC
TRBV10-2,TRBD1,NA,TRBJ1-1,CASSQGAGKLNTEAFF,TGCGCCAGCAGCCAGGGGGCAGGGAAGTTGAACACTGAAGCTTTCTTT
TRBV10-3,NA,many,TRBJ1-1,CAIRRAPNTEAFF,TGTGCCATCAGAAGAGCCCCGAACACTGAAGCTTTCTTT
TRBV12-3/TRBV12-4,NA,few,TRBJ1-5,CASSPNGGLNQPQHF,TGTGCCAGCTCACCTAATGGGGGACTTAATCAGCCCCAGCATTTT
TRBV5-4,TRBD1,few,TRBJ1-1,CASSLPDRAITEAFF,TGTGCCAGCAGCCTACCGGACAGGGCCATCACTGAAGCTTTCTTT
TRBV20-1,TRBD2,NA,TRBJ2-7,CSARGLAGGTEQYF,TGCAGTGCTAGGGGGCTAGCGGGAGGGACCGAGCAGTACTTC
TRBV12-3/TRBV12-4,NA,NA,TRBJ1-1,CASSGLQGSMNTEAFF,TGTGCCAGCAGTGGACTACAGGGTAGCATGAACACTGAAGCTTTCTTT